The 17 T cell receptor beta chains reported below all come from one sample, sequenced in a study of control samples from healthy donors and cancer patients. Clones were read by immunoSEQ multiplex PCR, and TCRdb kept only the in-frame ones, dropping some. This table holds just over 30,000 clones, roughly 94% found once. The source material was blood. The receptors originated from a man aged 60-69 years in good health.

This chain connects TRBV7-6 to TRBJ2-1; D perhaps matches TRBD1 (5 bases). The length of the CDR3 is 15 residues. Germline values: CDR1 SGHVS, CDR2 FNYEAQ. V was pared by 1 base and J by 0 bases, with 7 bases between. The CDR3 DNA sequence: TGTGCCAGCAGCTTAGACAGGTCCTCCTACAATGAGCAGTTCTTC. Translated: CASSLDRSSYNEQFF.

This chain joins TRBV7-8 and TRBJ2-7, with 12 bases lining up with TRBD2. V was clipped by 2 bases and J by 5 bases; unmatched bases: 7. Germline V CDR1 and CDR2: SGHVS, FQNEAQ. The CDR3 is 16 residues long. The CDR3 reads CASSLYASGGDHEQYF. CDR3 coding DNA: TGTGCCAGCAGCTTATATGCTAGCGGGGGGGACCACGAGCAGTACTTC. Supplemented by reference TRBV7-8 and TRBJ2-7, the full variable domain reads GAGVSQSPRYKVAKRGQDVALRCDPISGHVSLFWYQQALGQGPEFLTYFQNEAQLDKSGLPSDRFFAERPEGSVSTLKIQRTQQEDSAVYLCASSLYASGGDHEQYFGPGTRLTVT.

The chain has TRBV2 and TRBJ2-2, with 12 bases lining up with TRBD1. Trimming took 6 bases from V and 5 from J; bases not matched to a gene: 7. The CDR3 contains 16 residues. Germline V gene lookup returns CDR1 SNHLY and CDR2 FYNNEI. In DNA form, the CDR3 reads TGTGCCAGCAGGGGGGACAGGGGGCTTGGGACCGGGGAGCTGTTTTTT. Its translation is CASRGDRGLGTGELFF.

This rearrangement joins TRBV28 to TRBJ1-2; no definite D call. Germline V gene sequence: CDR1 MDHEN, CDR2 SYDVKM. There are 12 residues in the CDR3. Trimming stripped 6 bases from V and 6 bases from J, with 11 bases between. In DNA, the CDR3 is TGTGCCAGCAGCATAAGGATCAATGGCTACACCTTC. Encoded protein: CASSIRINGYTF.

There are a few counts of this clone. The chain employs TRBV6-5 and TRBJ1-1; D not certain. The CDR3 loop spans 11 amino acids. Per germline, CDR1 MNHEY and CDR2 SVGAGI. Trimming left V 6 bases short and J 2 bases short, with 4 bases between. CDR3 protein: CASRLNTEAFF. CDR3 nucleotide sequence: TGTGCCAGCAGGCTTAACACTGAAGCTTTCTTT.

Concerning this clone itself: Other DNA sequences in this sample translate to the same CDR3. The chain joins TRBV3-1 (or the pseudogene TRBV3-2) to TRBJ1-6; tentatively, D is TRBD1 (5 bases). CDR1 and CDR2 from the germline V gene are LGHDT and YNNKEL (reference sequence). The CDR3 has 13 residues. V lost 6 bases and J 5 bases, leaving 8 bases between the germline ends. CDR3 sequence reads: CASRGVDNSPLHF. Written as DNA, the CDR3 is TGTGCCAGCAGAGGGGTGGATAATTCACCCCTCCACTTT.

The V gene is TRBV5-6, the J gene TRBJ2-1; D is undetermined. V shed 4 bases and J shed 0 bases, with 14 bases lying between them. This CDR3 region has 16 residues. Germline V gives CDR1 SGHDT, CDR2 YYEEEE. The chain's CDR3 is CASSRSASSSYNEQFF. In nucleotides, the CDR3 is TGTGCCAGCAGCCGTTCAGCCTCGAGCTCCTACAATGAGCAGTTCTTC.

The rearrangement links TRBV4-3 to TRBJ1-2; perhaps TRBD1 as D (5 bases). Germline V gives CDR1 LGHNA, CDR2 YSLEER. V lost 1 base and J 4 bases, leaving 13 bases between the germline ends. This CDR3 comprises 15 residues. In DNA form, the CDR3 reads TGCGCCAGCAGCCAAGGAAGAAGGGACCCCTATGGCTACACCTTC. Amino acids: CASSQGRRDPYGYTF.

The chain is built from TRBV19 and TRBJ1-3, with D possibly being TRBD1 (6 bases). With 6 bases removed from V and 0 bases from J, the gap between germline ends came to 12 bases. Germline loops: CDR1 LNHDA, CDR2 SQIVND (reference sequence). The CDR3 consists of 15 residues. CDR3 sequence reads: CASRQGQFSGNTIYF. CDR3 DNA sequence: TGTGCCAGTAGGCAAGGACAGTTCTCTGGAAACACCATATATTTT.

The chain is built from TRBV7-2 and TRBJ1-3; D gene uncertain. This CDR3 has 15 amino acids. V was trimmed by 1 base and J by 0 bases, leaving 7 bases between them. From germline, CDR1 is SGHTA and CDR2 FQGNSA. In DNA form, the CDR3 reads TGTGCCAGCAGCTTAGGATTAAGCTCTGGAAACACCATATATTTT. This codes for CASSLGLSSGNTIYF.

This rearrangement joins TRBV6-5 to TRBJ2-2; the match to TRBD1 covers 8 bases. The germline V gene encodes CDR1 MNHEY and CDR2 SVGAGI. The CDR3 contains 14 residues. Losses at the gene ends were 6 bases for V and 4 bases for J; bases not matched to a gene: 4. The CDR3 sequence: CASSPTGGTGELFF. As DNA, the CDR3 is TGTGCCAGCAGCCCCACAGGGGGCACCGGGGAGCTGTTTTTT.

The rearrangement uses TRBV19 and TRBJ1-6; TRBD1 might be the D (5 bases). The V end was cut by 6 bases, the J end by 8 bases, with 14 bases between. The CDR3 loop spans 14 amino acids. Germline loops: CDR1 LNHDA, CDR2 SQIVND (reference sequence). The CDR3 DNA is TGTGCCAGTAGCCTCGGGACGGTCGATTCACCCCTCCACTTT. This sequence encodes CASSLGTVDSPLHF.

The DNA for the CDR3 is TGTGCCAGCAGGGGATCCGGGACAGGGGACTTTAATTCACCCCTCCACTTT. Protein sequence: CASRGSGTGDFNSPLHF. The chain carries TRBV28 and TRBJ1-6; the match to TRBD1 covers 10 bases. The germline CDR1 and CDR2 sequences are MDHEN and SYDVKM. The CDR3 runs 17 residues. The trim removed 6 bases at V and 6 bases at J, leaving 11 bases unmatched. Complete variable domain (other parts from reference TRBV28 and TRBJ1-6): DVKVTQSSRYLVKRTGEKVFLECVQDMDHENMFWYRQDPGLGLRLIYFSYDVKMKEKGDIPEGYSVSREKKERFSLILESASTNQTSMYLCASRGSGTGDFNSPLHFGNGTRLTVT.

The chain has TRBV3-1 (or the pseudogene TRBV3-2) and TRBJ2-6, with a tentative D call TRBD2 (5 bases). The CDR3 length is 13 residues. V lost 4 bases and J 4 bases, leaving 5 bases between the germline ends. Per the germline V gene, CDR1 is LGHDT and CDR2 is YNNKEL (reference sequence). The CDR3 spells CASSRRGANVLTF. The CDR3 DNA reads TGTGCCAGCAGCCGGAGGGGGGCCAACGTCCTGACTTTC.

J is TRBJ2-3 and V is TRBV5-1, with 12 bases aligning to TRBD2. The germline V gene encodes CDR1 SGHRS and CDR2 YFSETQ. J gave up 0 bases and V 0 bases, and 14 bases lay outside the gene matches. This CDR3 is built from 21 residues. DNA for the CDR3: TGCGCCAGCAGCTTGGCCAGGTGGACTAGCGGGACTCAGACTAGCACAGATACGCAGTATTTT. Amino acid sequence: CASSLARWTSGTQTSTDTQYF. The entire variable domain, with the rest obtained from reference TRBV5-1 and TRBJ2-3, is as follows: KAGVTQTPRYLIKTRGQQVTLSCSPISGHRSVSWYQQTPGQGLQFLFEYFSETQRNKGNFPGRFSGRQFSNSRSEMNVSTLELGDSALYLCASSLARWTSGTQTSTDTQYFGPGTRLTVL.

The rearrangement links TRBV19 to TRBJ2-4, with 7 positions matching TRBD1. This CDR3 region has 15 residues. The trim removed 5 bases at V and 1 base at J, leaving 5 bases unmatched. Germline CDR1 is LNHDA and CDR2 is SQIVND (reference sequence). CDR3 sequence (DNA): TGTGCCAGTAGTGCGACAGGGATTGCCAAAAACATTCAGTACTTC. It codes for CASSATGIAKNIQYF.

The V gene is TRBV11-2, the J gene TRBJ1-1; unclear D gene. This CDR3 spans 13 amino acids. With 6 bases removed from V and 0 bases from J, the gap between germline ends came to 8 bases. Germline loops: CDR1 SGHAT, CDR2 FQNNGV. CDR3 protein: CASSTIMNTEAFF. The CDR3, as DNA: TGTGCCAGCAGTACGATAATGAACACTGAAGCTTTCTTT.